The 18 T cell receptor beta chains presented below share a single source sample, sequenced in a study of T cells after posttransplantation cyclophosphamide. TCRdb keeps only in-frame clones here, not all; method: immunoSEQ multiplex PCR. The sample contains 47,000 or so clones, roughly 93% of which appear only once. Material for sequencing was PBMCs. The receptor source for this set is a woman between 50 and 59 years old in good health and a related stem cell transplant donor.

V usage is TRBV6-5 and J usage is TRBJ1-1; D gene uncertain. Germline assignment: CDR1 MNHEY and CDR2 SVGAGI. CDR3 length: 13 amino acids. The V and J ends lost 2 bases and 0 bases respectively, with 4 bases between them. The CDR3 region has the DNA TGTGCCAGCAGTTACGAGGTGAACACTGAAGCTTTCTTT. This sequence encodes CASSYEVNTEAFF.

The chain employs TRBV27 and TRBJ2-6; D is perhaps TRBD1 (6 bases). Trimming took 3 bases from V and 0 from J, leaving 15 bases between them. The length of the CDR3 is 18 residues. In germline, CDR1 is MNHEY, CDR2 SMNVEV (reference sequence). The CDR3 DNA is TGTGCCAGCAGTTTCGATTCGACAGGCTACTCTGGGGCCAACGTCCTGACTTTC. Protein: CASSFDSTGYSGANVLTF.

The rearrangement uses TRBV28 and TRBJ2-7, with 7 bases that match TRBD1. J was trimmed by 4 bases and V by 6 bases; bases with no gene match: 12. Germline-derived CDR1 and CDR2 are MDHEN and SYDVKM. The CDR3 contains 15 residues. This CDR3 is CASSQRRDSGYEQYF. For the CDR3, the DNA is TGTGCCAGCAGCCAACGTCGGGACAGTGGTTACGAGCAGTACTTC.

This sequence joins TRBV6-4 and TRBJ2-1; TRBD2 agrees at 10 bases. Germline V gene sequence: CDR1 MRHNA, CDR2 SNTAGT. The CDR3 is 14 residues long. Trimming at V came to 3 bases and at J to 6 bases, leaving 2 bases not matched to a gene. The CDR3 coding sequence is TGTGCCAGCAGTGAAACTAGCGGGGTCAATGAGCAGTTCTTC. It is translated as CASSETSGVNEQFF.

This clone has just one count. Germline is not matched at one junction end, which may reflect a read error. The chain has TRBV5-5 and TRBJ2-7; 9 bases agree with TRBD1. Per the germline V gene, CDR1 is SGHKS and CDR2 is YYEKEE (reference sequence). CDR3 length: 13 residues. CDR3 in amino acids: CASSFGTGYGQYF. As DNA, the CDR3 is TGTGCCAGCAGCTTCGGGACAGGGTACGGGCAGTACTTC.

This clone was seen just once. Possible read error: a much larger clone is one base away. V usage is TRBV9 and J usage is TRBJ2-6, with TRBD1 matching 8 bases. The germline gives CDR1 SGDLS, CDR2 YYNGEE. This CDR3 spans 15 amino acids. The junction had 1 base not matched to a gene; V was cut back by 3 bases and J by 2 bases. The CDR3 region has the DNA TGTGCCAGCAGCGCGACAGGGGCTGGGGCCAACGTCCTGACTTTC. Protein sequence: CASSATGAGANVLTF.

The sample holds one count of this clone. The chain joins TRBV5-5 to TRBJ1-3; D not certain. The CDR3 runs 15 residues. V was shortened by 0 bases and J by 4 bases, with 11 bases between the two germline ends. CDR1 is SGHKS, CDR2 YYEKEE, per germline (reference sequence). The CDR3 sequence: CASSLGWGGGNTIYF. The CDR3 DNA reads as TGTGCCAGCAGCTTGGGCTGGGGAGGCGGAAACACCATATATTTT.

The chain employs TRBV18 and TRBJ1-2; 8 positions match TRBD1. V shed 6 bases and J 7 bases; nucleotides not matched to a gene: 13. Looked up from germline, CDR1 is KGHSH and CDR2 is LQKENI. The CDR3 sequence is 15 residues long. The CDR3 loop is CASSQNLQGTGGYTF. CDR3 nucleotides: TGTGCCAGCTCCCAGAACTTACAGGGGACAGGTGGCTACACCTTC.

The chain recombines TRBV19 with TRBJ1-4, with TRBD1 identical over 7 bases. With V trimmed by 6 bases and J by 8 bases, 9 bases remained unmatched. CDR1 is LNHDA, CDR2 SQIVND, per germline (reference sequence). The CDR3 sequence is 14 residues long. The CDR3 sequence is CASRPTGWREKLFF. As DNA, the CDR3 is TGTGCCAGTAGGCCGACAGGGTGGCGGGAAAAACTGTTTTTT.

The CDR3 DNA sequence: TGTGCCAGTAGTATCCCTGGACTAGCCCGAAGCGCAGATACGCAGTATTTT. Its protein product is CASSIPGLARSADTQYF. The chain joins TRBV19 to TRBJ2-3; 8 bases line up with TRBD2. The germline CDR1 and CDR2 sequences are LNHDA and SQIVND (reference sequence). The length of the CDR3 is 17 residues. The J segment lost 4 bases and the V segment lost 3 bases, leaving 12 bases of the junction unmatched.

This clone has a single count. CDR3 sequence reads: CASRYRGGYTF. The CDR3 coding sequence is TGTGCCAGCAGGTACCGGGGTGGCTACACCTTC. The chain carries TRBV2 and TRBJ1-2; D unresolved. Germline-derived CDR1 and CDR2 are SNHLY and FYNNEI. The V gene lost 6 bases and the J gene lost 7 bases, with 9 bases spanning the gap. The CDR3 is 11 residues long.

The chain employs TRBV6-1 and TRBJ2-7; D possibly corresponds to TRBD2 (6 bases). The CDR3 has 13 residues. The germline V gene has CDR1 MNHNS and CDR2 SASEGT. V was clipped by 6 bases and J by 7 bases, with 16 bases between them. The CDR3 sequence: CASRTGTALEQYF. The CDR3 DNA sequence: TGTGCCAGCAGAACTGGGACTGCCCTGGAGCAGTACTTC.

The chain employs TRBV27 and TRBJ2-1, with 9 nucleotides matching TRBD2. Germline lookup yields CDR1 MNHEY and CDR2 SMNVEV (reference sequence). This CDR3 is 15 amino acids long. V lost 5 bases, J lost 8 bases, and 10 bases stayed unmatched. CDR3 loop: CASSLSGRSMYEQFF. The CDR3 DNA follows: TGTGCCAGCAGTCTTAGCGGGAGAAGTATGTATGAGCAGTTCTTC.

The chain carries TRBV20-1 and TRBJ1-1; D remains ambiguous. The CDR3 runs 11 residues. V lost 6 bases and J lost 3, with 8 bases in between. Germline CDR1 reads DFQATT; CDR2 reads SNEGSKA (reference sequence). CDR3 loop: CSALRDTEAFF. The CDR3 coding sequence is TGCAGTGCCCTTCGGGACACTGAAGCTTTCTTT.

The chain couples TRBV15 to TRBJ1-6; maybe TRBD1 (5 bases). V was trimmed by 3 bases and J by 10 bases, leaving 13 bases between them. CDR1 and CDR2 from the germline V gene are LNHNV and YYDKDF (reference sequence). The CDR3 length is 14 residues. The chain's CDR3 is CATSSRRGGSPLHF. CDR3 DNA sequence: TGTGCCACCAGCAGTCGGAGGGGCGGATCACCCCTCCACTTT.

The J gene is TRBJ2-7, the V gene TRBV15, with D perhaps matching TRBD1 (6 bases). CDR3 length: 15 amino acids. Germline lookup yields CDR1 LNHNV and CDR2 YYDKDF (reference sequence). Trimming cost V 5 bases and J 2 bases, with 16 bases left between them. As DNA, the CDR3 is TGTGCCACCAGCCGCGCAGGGGTTCCAGCCTACGAGCAGTACTTC. Translating gives CATSRAGVPAYEQYF. The whole variable domain, filled in from reference TRBV15 and TRBJ2-7, reads DAMVIQNPRYQVTQFGKPVTLSCSQTLNHNVMYWYQQKSSQAPKLLFHYYDKDFNNEADTPDNFQSRRPNTSFCFLDIRSPGLGDTAMYLCATSRAGVPAYEQYFGPGTRLTVT.

This chain joins TRBV5-1 and TRBJ2-7, with 9 nucleotides matching TRBD1. The CDR3 is made up of 18 amino acids. Trimming cost V 4 bases and J 4 bases; bases outside gene matches: 18. The V gene's germline CDR1 is SGHRS and CDR2 YFSETQ. The CDR3 DNA reads as TGCGCCAGCAGCGCGGCGGTATTAGGGGGGACAGGGATTTACGAGCAGTACTTC. It translates to CASSAAVLGGTGIYEQYF.

The genes are TRBV5-1 and TRBJ2-5; a possible D gene is TRBD1 (6 bases). Matching the DNA end better, TRBJ2-7 makes the J call doubtful. Per germline, CDR1 SGHRS and CDR2 YFSETQ. This CDR3 region has 13 residues. The CDR3 sequence is CASSPEQGYEQYF. Written as DNA, the CDR3 is TGCGCCAGCAGCCCGGAACAGGGCTACGAGCAGTACTTC.